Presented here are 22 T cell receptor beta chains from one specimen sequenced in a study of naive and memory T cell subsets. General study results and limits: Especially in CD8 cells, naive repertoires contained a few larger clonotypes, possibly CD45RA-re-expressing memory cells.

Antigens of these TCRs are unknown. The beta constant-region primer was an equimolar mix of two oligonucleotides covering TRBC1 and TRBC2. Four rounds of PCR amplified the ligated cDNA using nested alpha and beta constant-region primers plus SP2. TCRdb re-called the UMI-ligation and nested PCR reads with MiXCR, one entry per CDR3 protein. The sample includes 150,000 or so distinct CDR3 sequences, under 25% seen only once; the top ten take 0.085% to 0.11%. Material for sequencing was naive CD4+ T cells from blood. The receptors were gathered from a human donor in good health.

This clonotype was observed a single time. The CDR3 nucleotides are TGTGCCAGCAGCTTAGCGCAGGGGGCGGCTTCACCCCTCCACTTT. This sequence encodes CASSLAQGAASPLHF. The J gene is TRBJ1-6, the V gene TRBV7-6, with 8 bases matching TRBD1. The CDR3 is 15 amino acids. The J segment lost 9 bases and the V segment lost 0 bases, leaving 4 bases of the junction unmatched. Germline V gives CDR1 SGHVS, CDR2 FNYEAQ.

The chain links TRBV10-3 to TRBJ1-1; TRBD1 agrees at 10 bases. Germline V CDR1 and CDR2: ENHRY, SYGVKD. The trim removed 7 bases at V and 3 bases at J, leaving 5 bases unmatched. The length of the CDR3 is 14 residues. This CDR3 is CAITGTGVHTEAFF. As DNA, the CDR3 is TGTGCCATCACCGGGACAGGGGTGCACACTGAAGCTTTCTTT.

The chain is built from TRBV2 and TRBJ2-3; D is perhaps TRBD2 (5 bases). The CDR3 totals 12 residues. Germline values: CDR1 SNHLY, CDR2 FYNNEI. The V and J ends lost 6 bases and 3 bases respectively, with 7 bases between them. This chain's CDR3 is CASRDSTDTQYF. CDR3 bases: TGTGCCAGCAGGGACTCGACAGATACGCAGTATTTT.

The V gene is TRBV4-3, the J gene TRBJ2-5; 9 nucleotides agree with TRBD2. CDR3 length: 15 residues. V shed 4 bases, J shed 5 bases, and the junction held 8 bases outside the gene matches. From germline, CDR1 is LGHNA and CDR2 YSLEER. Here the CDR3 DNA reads TGCGCCAGCAGCCCCACAGCGGGGGGAGAGGAGACCCAGTACTTC. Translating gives CASSPTAGGEETQYF.

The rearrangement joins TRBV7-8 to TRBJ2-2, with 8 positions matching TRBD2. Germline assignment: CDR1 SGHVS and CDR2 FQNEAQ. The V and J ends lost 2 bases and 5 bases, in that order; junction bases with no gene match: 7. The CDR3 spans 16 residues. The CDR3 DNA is TGTGCCAGCAGCTTAAAGCGGGAGATCGTTACCGGGGAGCTGTTTTTT. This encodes CASSLKREIVTGELFF.

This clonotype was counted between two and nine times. The DNA of the CDR3 is TGTGCCAGCAGTTTAGGGACAGTGCCCGGGACCCAGCATTTT. Protein: CASSLGTVPGTQHF. The chain employs TRBV12-3 or TRBV12-4 and TRBJ1-5; the D gene is possibly TRBD1 (6 bases). This CDR3 has 14 residues. V lost 1 base to trimming and J lost 11 bases, with 15 bases between them.

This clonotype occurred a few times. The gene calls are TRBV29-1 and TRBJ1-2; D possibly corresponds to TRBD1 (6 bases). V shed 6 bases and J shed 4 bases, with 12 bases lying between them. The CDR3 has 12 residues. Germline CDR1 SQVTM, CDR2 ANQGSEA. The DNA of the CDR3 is TGCAGCGTGTTCAGGGGTAGCTATGGCTACACCTTC. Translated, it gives CSVFRGSYGYTF.

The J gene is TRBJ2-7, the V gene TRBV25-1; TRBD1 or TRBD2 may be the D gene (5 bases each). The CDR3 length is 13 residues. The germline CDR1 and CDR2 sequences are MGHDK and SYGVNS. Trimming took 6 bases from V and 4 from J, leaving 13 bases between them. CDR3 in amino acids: CASSRVGVYEQYF. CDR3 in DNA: TGTGCCAGCAGCAGGGTGGGGGTGTACGAGCAGTACTTC.

CDR3 sequence reads: CAWSGKGYEQYF. CDR3 in DNA: TGTGCCTGGAGTGGAAAGGGTTACGAGCAGTACTTC. The V call is TRBV30, the J call TRBJ2-7; D unresolved. CDR3 length: 12 residues. V was shortened by 1 base and J by 4 bases, with 8 bases between the two germline ends. Germline CDR1 reads GTSNPN; CDR2 reads SVGIG (reference sequence).

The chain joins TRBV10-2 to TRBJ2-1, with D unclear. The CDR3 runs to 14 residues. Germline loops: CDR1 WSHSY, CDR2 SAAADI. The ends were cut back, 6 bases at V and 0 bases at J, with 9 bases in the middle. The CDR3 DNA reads TGCGCCAGCAGCCTTAGCACCTCCTACAATGAGCAGTTCTTC. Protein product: CASSLSTSYNEQFF.

This CDR3 reads CASSEIHRSYEQYF. The CDR3 DNA reads as TGTGCCAGCAGTGAAATTCACAGGAGCTACGAGCAGTACTTC. The chain recombines TRBV6-2 or TRBV6-3 with TRBJ2-7, with a tentative D call TRBD1 (5 bases). Trimming cost V 5 bases and J 3 bases, with 14 bases left between them. CDR3 length: 14 residues. Germline assignment: CDR1 MNHEY and CDR2 SVGEGT.

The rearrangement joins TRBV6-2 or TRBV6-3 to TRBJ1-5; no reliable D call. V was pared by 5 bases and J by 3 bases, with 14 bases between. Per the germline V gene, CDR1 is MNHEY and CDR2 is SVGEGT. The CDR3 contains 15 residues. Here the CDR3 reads CASSMLAPNNQPQHF. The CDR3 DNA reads TGTGCCAGCAGTATGTTGGCACCCAACAATCAGCCCCAGCATTTT.

CDR3 nucleotides: TGTGCCAGCAGCTTGGACCCCAGGGGGCCAGGCGAGCAGTACTTC. Its translation is CASSLDPRGPGEQYF. J is TRBJ2-7 and V is TRBV5-5; 8 nucleotides align to TRBD1. Germline CDR1 and CDR2: SGHKS and YYEKEE (reference sequence). This CDR3 has 15 amino acids. The junction had 8 bases not matched to a gene; V was cut back by 0 bases and J by 6 bases.

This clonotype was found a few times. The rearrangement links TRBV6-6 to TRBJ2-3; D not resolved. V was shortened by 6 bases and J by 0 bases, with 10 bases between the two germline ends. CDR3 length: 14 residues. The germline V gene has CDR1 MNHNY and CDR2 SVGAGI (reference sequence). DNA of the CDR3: TGTGCCAGCAGGCGGACCACCAGCACAGATACGCAGTATTTT. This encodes CASRRTTSTDTQYF.

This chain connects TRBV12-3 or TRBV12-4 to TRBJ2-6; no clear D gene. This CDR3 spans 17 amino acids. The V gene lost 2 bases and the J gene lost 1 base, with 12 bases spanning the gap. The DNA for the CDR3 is TGTGCCAGCAGTTTAAGGCTTGAAGTTTCTGGGGCCAACGTCCTGACTTTC. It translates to CASSLRLEVSGANVLTF.

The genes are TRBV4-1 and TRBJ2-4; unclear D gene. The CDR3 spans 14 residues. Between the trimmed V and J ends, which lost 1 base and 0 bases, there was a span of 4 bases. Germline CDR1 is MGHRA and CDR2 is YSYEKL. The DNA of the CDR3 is TGCGCCAGCAGCCAAGCTCTAGCCAAAAACATTCAGTACTTC. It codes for CASSQALAKNIQYF.

In DNA, the CDR3 is TGTGCCAGCAGCTTAGGACAGGCGAGCTCTGGAAACACCATATATTTT. This codes for CASSLGQASSGNTIYF. The rearrangement joins TRBV7-2 to TRBJ1-3, with D perhaps TRBD1 (6 bases). Germline values: CDR1 SGHTA, CDR2 FQGNSA. Trimming removed 1 base at V and 0 bases at J, with 10 bases between. The CDR3 is 16 residues long.

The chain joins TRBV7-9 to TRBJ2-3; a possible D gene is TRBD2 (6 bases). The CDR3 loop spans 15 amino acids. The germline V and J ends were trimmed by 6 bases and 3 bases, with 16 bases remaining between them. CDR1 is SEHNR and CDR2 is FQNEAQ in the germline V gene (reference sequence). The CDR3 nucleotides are TGTGCCAGCAGATATACGGGACTGGGAACAGATACGCAGTATTTT. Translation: CASRYTGLGTDTQYF.

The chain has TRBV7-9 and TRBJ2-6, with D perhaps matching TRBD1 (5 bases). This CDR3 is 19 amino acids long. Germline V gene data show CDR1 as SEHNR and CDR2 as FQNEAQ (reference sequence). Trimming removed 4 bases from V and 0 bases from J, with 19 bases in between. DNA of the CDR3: TGTGCCAGCAGCTCCCGACGTGACAGTCCAAGCTCTGGGGCCAACGTCCTGACTTTC. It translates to CASSSRRDSPSSGANVLTF.

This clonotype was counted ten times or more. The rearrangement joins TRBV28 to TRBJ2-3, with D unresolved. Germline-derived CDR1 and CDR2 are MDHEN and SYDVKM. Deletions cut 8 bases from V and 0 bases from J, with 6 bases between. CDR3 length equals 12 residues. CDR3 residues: CASVRSTDTQYF. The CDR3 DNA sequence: TGTGCCAGCGTCCGGAGCACAGATACGCAGTATTTT.

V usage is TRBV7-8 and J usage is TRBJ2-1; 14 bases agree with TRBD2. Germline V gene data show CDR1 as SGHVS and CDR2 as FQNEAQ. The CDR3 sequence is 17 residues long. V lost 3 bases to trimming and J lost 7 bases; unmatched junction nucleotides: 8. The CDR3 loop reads CASSFRPTSGRGNEQFF. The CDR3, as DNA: TGTGCCAGCAGCTTCCGCCCGACTAGCGGGAGGGGGAATGAGCAGTTCTTC.

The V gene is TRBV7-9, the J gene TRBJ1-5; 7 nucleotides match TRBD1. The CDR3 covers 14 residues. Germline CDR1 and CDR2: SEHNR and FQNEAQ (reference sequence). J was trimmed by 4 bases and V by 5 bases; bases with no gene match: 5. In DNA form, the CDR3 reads TGTGCCAGCAGCGTAAAGGGGGCGAATCAGCCCCAGCATTTT. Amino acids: CASSVKGANQPQHF. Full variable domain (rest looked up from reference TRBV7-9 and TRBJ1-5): DTGVSQNPRHKITKRGQNVTFRCDPISEHNRLYWYRQTLGQGPEFLTYFQNEAQLEKSRLLSDRFSAERPKGSFSTLEIQRTEQGDSAMYLCASSVKGANQPQHFGDGTRLSIL.